This T cell receptor (beta chain) was recorded in a study of T-cell memory formation after mild COVID-19. The study, taken as a whole, reports: Contracting CD4+ clones lay largely in CM and EM, with CD8+ ones residing in EMRA. Clonal second-wave expansions that peaked on day 37 had unconfirmed SARS-CoV-2 specificity. Day 15 to 85 contracting clones showed balanced CD4/CD8; later expanders leaned CD4+.

This clonotype occurred a few times. The antigen is unknown. The authors produced TCR alpha and TCR beta cDNA libraries with sample barcodes and UMIs by 5'RACE using constant-segment primers. In TCRdb, the 5' RACE reads were re-called with MiXCR into one record per CDR3 protein. The table has over 10,000 distinct CDR3 sequences, around 15% seen once. This receptor was taken from a young man who had mild COVID-19 (a few samples of this study predate the infection). Cell type and time point are not known. Sequenced: PBMCs or a T cell subset sorted from them (not recorded which).

This CDR3 reads CASSFGGRASYTF. DNA for the CDR3: TGCGCCAGCAGTTTTGGTGGGAGGGCAAGCTACACCTTC. The chain joins TRBV5-1 to TRBJ1-2; unclear D gene. Germline-derived CDR1 and CDR2 are SGHRS and YFSETQ. V shed 5 bases and J shed 9 bases, with 17 bases lying between them. The CDR3 contains 13 residues.